This T cell receptor (beta chain) was recovered during a study of cytomegalovirus exposure and HLA in healthy donors. Points from the study as a whole: The classifier was said to identify cytomegalovirus status with high specificity and sensitivity. It was assumed in the presence/absence analyses that sequencing depth was roughly uniform across donors. When a later analysis compared HLA-associated TCR beta chains with equally common others, the HLA-associated chains turned out to be more clonally expanded and to have lower generation probabilities. A missense variant in DCLRE1C was later tied to TCR beta V- and J-gene trimming.

60 Vbeta and 13 Jbeta primers were used in PCR. The assay was immunoSEQ multiplex PCR, and TCRdb's table has in-frame clones only and misses some. The profile shows some 90,000 clones, approximately 64% of them singletons. Trimming took 2 bases from V and 3 from J, leaving 8 bases between them. Germline V gene data show CDR1 as MNHEY and CDR2 as SVGAGI. This CDR3 is built from 13 residues. This clone was counted a few times. Its matching antigen is unknown. This sequence joins TRBV6-5 and TRBJ2-7; D gene uncertain. The receptor was derived from a boy aged 5-17 years in good health and CMV-seropositive. The source material was PBMCs. The CDR3 DNA reads as TGTGCCAGCAGTTACGATAGCCTCTACGAGCAGTACTTC. Protein product: CASSYDSLYEQYF.